The 4 T cell receptor beta chains given below trace back to one sample, sequenced in a study of technical replicates of blood from a handful of donors. The table came from immunoSEQ multiplex PCR; TCRdb's copy has only in-frame clones and leaves some out. This sample carries nearly 80,000 clones, roughly 97% of them seen once, and the ten largest clones take approximately 0.3%. The sequencing sample was made of T cells isolated from PBMCs. These receptors all stem from a human donor in good health.

The CDR3 region is CAWKGGGYNEQFF. The CDR3 region has the DNA TGTGCCTGGAAAGGGGGGGGCTACAATGAGCAGTTCTTC. The chain carries TRBV30 and TRBJ2-1; maybe TRBD2 (7 bases). The germline V gene encodes CDR1 GTSNPN and CDR2 SVGIG (reference sequence). Trimming removed 4 bases at V and 3 bases at J, with 10 bases between. The CDR3 is 13 residues long.

This chain connects TRBV6-5 to TRBJ2-7; D remains ambiguous. V lost 0 bases to trimming and J lost 1 base, with 13 bases between them. Looked up from germline, CDR1 is MNHEY and CDR2 is SVGAGI. The CDR3 has 16 residues. CDR3 coding DNA: TGTGCCAGCAGTTACTCCGCGAAAGCGTCTTCCTACGAGCAGTACTTC. Encoded protein: CASSYSAKASSYEQYF.

The gene calls are TRBV7-5 and TRBJ2-2; the listed D gene, TRBD2, was not tested against the DNA. TRBV7-5 is described as a pseudogene. This CDR3 contains 14 residues. The CDR3 nucleotides read TGTGCCAGGAGGGAAGCAGGGAGGAGGGGGGAGCTGTTTTTT. Its protein product is CARREAGRRGELFF.

The CDR3 spells CATLSRDRAFTSGANVLTF. The CDR3, as DNA: TGTGCCACCCTTAGCCGGGACAGGGCTTTCACTTCTGGGGCCAACGTCCTGACTTTC. The chain joins TRBV19 to TRBJ2-6, with 9 bases lining up with TRBD1. Trimming removed 10 bases from V and 1 base from J; junction bases left unmatched: 17. Germline CDR1 and CDR2: LNHDA and SQIVND (reference sequence). CDR3 size: 19 residues.